This T cell receptor (beta chain) came from a study of CD8 T cells in ankylosing spondylitis. The CDR3 totals 12 residues. V gave up 6 bases and J gave up 5 bases; unmatched junction bases: 5. Looked up from germline, CDR1 is DFQATT and CDR2 is SNEGSKA (reference sequence). Study-wide results and caveats: Typical of ankylosing spondylitis blood, it appeared, was a TCR beta motif of eight highly homologous variants. Earlier authors reported some of these motif variants in reactive arthritis synovial fluid and blood.

5'-RACE, quantitative and with molecular barcodes, yielded the TCR beta libraries. TCRdb fed the 5' RACE reads into MiXCR, producing one record per CDR3 protein. The data contain around 540,000 distinct CDR3 sequences, approximately 12% of them singletons. Details on this clonotype: The antigen is not known.

This sequence originates from a male donor with ankylosing spondylitis. The sequenced sample consisted of blood, either unsorted or a sorted T cell fraction (not recorded which). The chain joins TRBV20-1 to TRBJ1-2; 8 bases fit TRBD1. The CDR3 loop is CSAADRDYGYTF. The CDR3 nucleotides read TGCAGTGCCGCGGACAGGGATTATGGCTACACCTTC.